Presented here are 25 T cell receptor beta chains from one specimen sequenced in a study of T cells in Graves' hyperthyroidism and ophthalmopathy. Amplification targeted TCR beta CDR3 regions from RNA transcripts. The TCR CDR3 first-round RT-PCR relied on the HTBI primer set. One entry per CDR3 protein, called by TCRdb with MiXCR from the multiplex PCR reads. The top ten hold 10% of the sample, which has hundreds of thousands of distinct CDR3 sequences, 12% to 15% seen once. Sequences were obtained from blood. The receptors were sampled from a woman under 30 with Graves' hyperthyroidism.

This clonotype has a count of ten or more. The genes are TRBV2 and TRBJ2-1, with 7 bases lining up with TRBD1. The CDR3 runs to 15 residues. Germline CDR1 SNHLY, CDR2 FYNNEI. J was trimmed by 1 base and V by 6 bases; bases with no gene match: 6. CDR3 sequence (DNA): TGTGCCAGCAGAGCCCGACAGGGTTCCTACAATGAGCAGTTCTTC. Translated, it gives CASRARQGSYNEQFF.

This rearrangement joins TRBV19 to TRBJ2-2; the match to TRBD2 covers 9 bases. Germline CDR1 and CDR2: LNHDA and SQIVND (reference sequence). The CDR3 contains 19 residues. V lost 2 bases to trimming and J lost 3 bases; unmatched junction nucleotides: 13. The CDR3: CASSIRVGSGRVDTGELFF. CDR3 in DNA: TGTGCCAGTAGTATAAGGGTTGGTAGCGGGAGAGTCGACACCGGGGAGCTGTTTTTT.

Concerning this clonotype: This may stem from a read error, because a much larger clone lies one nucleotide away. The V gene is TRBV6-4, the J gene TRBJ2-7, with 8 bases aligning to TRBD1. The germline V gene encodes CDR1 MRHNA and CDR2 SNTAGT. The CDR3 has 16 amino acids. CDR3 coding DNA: TGTGCCAGCAGTGATAACGGACAGGGCGGGACCTACAAGCAGTACTTC. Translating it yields CASSDNGQGGTYKQYF.

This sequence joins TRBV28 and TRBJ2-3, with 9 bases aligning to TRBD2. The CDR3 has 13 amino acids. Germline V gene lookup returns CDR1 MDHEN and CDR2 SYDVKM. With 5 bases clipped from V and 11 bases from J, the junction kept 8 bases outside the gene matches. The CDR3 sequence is CASSETSGSGQYF. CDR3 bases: TGTGCCAGCAGTGAGACTAGCGGCTCTGGGCAGTATTTT.

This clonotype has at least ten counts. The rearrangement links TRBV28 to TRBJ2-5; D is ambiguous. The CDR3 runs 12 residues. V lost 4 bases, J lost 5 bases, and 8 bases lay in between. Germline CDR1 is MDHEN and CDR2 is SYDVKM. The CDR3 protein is CASSYPDETQYF. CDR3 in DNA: TGTGCCAGCAGTTACCCCGACGAGACCCAGTACTTC.

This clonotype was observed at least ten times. The CDR3 DNA sequence: TGTGCTACAAGGACAGGGAATGCTGGTCAGCCCCAGCATTTT. Residues: CATRTGNAGQPQHF. The chain joins TRBV28 to TRBJ1-5; 8 bases line up with TRBD1. Germline V lookup: CDR1 MDHEN, CDR2 SYDVKM. CDR3 length: 14 amino acids.

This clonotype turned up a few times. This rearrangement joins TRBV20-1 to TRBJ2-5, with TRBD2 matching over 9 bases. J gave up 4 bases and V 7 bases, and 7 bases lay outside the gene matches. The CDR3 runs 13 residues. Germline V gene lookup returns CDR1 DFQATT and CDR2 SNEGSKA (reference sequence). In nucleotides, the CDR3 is TGCAGTGTCGTGGCGGGAGGGCGAGAGACCCAGTACTTC. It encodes CSVVAGGRETQYF.

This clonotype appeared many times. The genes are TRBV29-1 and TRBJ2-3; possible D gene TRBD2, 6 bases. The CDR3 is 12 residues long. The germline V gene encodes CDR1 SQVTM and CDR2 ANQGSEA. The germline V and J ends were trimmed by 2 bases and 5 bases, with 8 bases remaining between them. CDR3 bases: TGCAGCGTTGAACTAGCGAAAGATACGCAGTATTTT. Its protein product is CSVELAKDTQYF.

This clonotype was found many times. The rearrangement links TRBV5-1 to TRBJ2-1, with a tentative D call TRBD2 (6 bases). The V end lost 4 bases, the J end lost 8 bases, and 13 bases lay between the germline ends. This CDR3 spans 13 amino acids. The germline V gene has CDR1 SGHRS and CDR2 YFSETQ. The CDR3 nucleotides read TGCGCCAGCAGCGGGGACTGGAGCCATGAGCAGTTCTTC. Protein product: CASSGDWSHEQFF. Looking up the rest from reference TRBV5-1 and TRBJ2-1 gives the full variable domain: KAGVTQTPRYLIKTRGQQVTLSCSPISGHRSVSWYQQTPGQGLQFLFEYFSETQRNKGNFPGRFSGRQFSNSRSEMNVSTLELGDSALYLCASSGDWSHEQFFGPGTRLTVL.

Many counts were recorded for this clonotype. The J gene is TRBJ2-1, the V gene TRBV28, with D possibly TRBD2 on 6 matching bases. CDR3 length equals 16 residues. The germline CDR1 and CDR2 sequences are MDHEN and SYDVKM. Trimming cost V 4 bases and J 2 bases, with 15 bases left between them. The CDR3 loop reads CASSSPLAKAYNEQFF. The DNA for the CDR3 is TGTGCCAGCAGTTCGCCACTAGCCAAGGCCTACAATGAGCAGTTCTTC.

DNA for the CDR3: TGTGCCAGCAGCCCCTCCCCGAGGCGGGGGTTCTACGAGCAGTACTTC. Residues: CASSPSPRRGFYEQYF. The chain carries TRBV7-3 and TRBJ2-7; 7 bases map to TRBD2. Unmatched junction bases numbered 13, after V lost 5 bases and J lost 3 bases. The V gene's germline CDR1 is SGHTA and CDR2 FQGTGA. This CDR3 contains 16 residues.

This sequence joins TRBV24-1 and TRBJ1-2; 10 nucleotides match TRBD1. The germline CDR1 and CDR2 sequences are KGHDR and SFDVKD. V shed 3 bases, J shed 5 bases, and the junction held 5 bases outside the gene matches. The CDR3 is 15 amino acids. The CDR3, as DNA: TGTGCCACCAGTGATCCGGACAGGGGGTTTTATGGCTACACCTTC. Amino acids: CATSDPDRGFYGYTF.

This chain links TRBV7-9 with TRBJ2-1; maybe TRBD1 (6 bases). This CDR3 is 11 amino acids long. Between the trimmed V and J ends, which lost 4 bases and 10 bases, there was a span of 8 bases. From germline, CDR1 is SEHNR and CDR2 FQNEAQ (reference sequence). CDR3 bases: TGTGCCAGCAGCTCCGGACAGGAGCAGTTCTTC. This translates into CASSSGQEQFF.

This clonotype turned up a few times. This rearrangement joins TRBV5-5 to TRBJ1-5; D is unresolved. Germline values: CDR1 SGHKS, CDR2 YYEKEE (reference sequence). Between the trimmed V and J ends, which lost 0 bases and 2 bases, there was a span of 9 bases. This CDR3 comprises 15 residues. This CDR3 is CASSLGHNGNQPQHF. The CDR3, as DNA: TGTGCCAGCAGCTTGGGGCATAATGGCAATCAGCCCCAGCATTTT. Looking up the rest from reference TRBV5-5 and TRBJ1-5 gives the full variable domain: DAGVTQSPTHLIKTRGQQVTLRCSPISGHKSVSWYQQVLGQGPQFIFQYYEKEERGRGNFPDRFSARQFPNYSSELNVNALLLGDSALYLCASSLGHNGNQPQHFGDGTRLSIL.

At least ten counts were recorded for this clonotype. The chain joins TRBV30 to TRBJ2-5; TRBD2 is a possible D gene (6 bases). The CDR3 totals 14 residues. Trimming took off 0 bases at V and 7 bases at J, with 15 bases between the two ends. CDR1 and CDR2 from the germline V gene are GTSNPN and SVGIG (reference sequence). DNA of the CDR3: TGTGCCTGGAGTGTGGGTCGGGCTAGCGTGACCCAGTACTTC. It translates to CAWSVGRASVTQYF.

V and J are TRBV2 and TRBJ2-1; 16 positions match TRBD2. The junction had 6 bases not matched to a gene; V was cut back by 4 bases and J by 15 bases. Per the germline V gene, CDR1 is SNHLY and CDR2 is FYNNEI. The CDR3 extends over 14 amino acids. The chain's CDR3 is CASSVGTSGRVPFF. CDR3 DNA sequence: TGTGCCAGCAGTGTCGGGACTAGCGGGAGGGTACCGTTCTTC. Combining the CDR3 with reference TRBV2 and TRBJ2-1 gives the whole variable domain EPEVTQTPSHQVTQMGQEVILRCVPISNHLYFYWYRQILGQKVEFLVSFYNNEISEKSEIFDDQFSVERPDGSNFTLKIRSTKLEDSAMYFCASSVGTSGRVPFFGPGTRLTVL.

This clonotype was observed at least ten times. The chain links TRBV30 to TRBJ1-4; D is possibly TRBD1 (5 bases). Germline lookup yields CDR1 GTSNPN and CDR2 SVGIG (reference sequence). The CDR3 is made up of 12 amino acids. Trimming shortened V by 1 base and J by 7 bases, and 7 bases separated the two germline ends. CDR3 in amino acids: CAWSEGPEKLFF. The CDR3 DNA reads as TGTGCCTGGAGTGAGGGACCTGAAAAACTGTTTTTT.

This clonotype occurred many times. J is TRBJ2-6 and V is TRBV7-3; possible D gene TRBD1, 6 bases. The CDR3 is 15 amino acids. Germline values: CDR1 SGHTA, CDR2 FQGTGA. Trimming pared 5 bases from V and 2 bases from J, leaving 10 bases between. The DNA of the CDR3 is TGTGCCAGCAGCGCCAGGGGCCCTGGGGCCAACGTCCTGACTTTC. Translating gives CASSARGPGANVLTF. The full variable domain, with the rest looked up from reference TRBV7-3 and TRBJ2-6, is GAGVSQTPSNKVTEKGKYVELRCDPISGHTALYWYRQSLGQGPEFLIYFQGTGAADDSGLPNDRFFAVRPEGSVSTLKIQRTERGDSAVYLCASSARGPGANVLTFGAGSRLTVL.

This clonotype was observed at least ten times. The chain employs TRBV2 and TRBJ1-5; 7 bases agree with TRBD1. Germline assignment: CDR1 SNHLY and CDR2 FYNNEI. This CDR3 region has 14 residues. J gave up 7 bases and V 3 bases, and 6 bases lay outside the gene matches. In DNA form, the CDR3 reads TGTGCCAGCAGTGAGGAGGGGGCTCCCCAGCCCCAGCATTTT. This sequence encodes CASSEEGAPQPQHF.

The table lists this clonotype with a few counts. Here the CDR3 DNA reads TGTGCCAGCAGCCTAAAATCCCCGCGTAATGAGCAGTTCTTC. Protein: CASSLKSPRNEQFF. The chain has TRBV7-9 and TRBJ2-1; D is undetermined. CDR3 size: 14 residues. The germline V gene has CDR1 SEHNR and CDR2 FQNEAQ (reference sequence). V lost 5 bases to trimming and J lost 7 bases, with 15 bases between them.

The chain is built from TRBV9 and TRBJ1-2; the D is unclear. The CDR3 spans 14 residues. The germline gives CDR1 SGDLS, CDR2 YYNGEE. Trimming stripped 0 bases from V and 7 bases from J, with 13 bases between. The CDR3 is CASSVAGEGVGYTF. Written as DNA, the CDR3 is TGTGCCAGCAGCGTAGCCGGCGAGGGAGTTGGCTACACCTTC.

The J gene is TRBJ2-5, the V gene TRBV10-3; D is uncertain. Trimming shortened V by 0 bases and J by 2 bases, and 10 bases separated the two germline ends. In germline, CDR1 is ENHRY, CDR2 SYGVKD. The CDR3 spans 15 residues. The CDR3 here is CAISESYSPQETQYF. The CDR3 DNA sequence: TGTGCCATCAGTGAGTCCTACTCCCCACAAGAGACCCAGTACTTC.

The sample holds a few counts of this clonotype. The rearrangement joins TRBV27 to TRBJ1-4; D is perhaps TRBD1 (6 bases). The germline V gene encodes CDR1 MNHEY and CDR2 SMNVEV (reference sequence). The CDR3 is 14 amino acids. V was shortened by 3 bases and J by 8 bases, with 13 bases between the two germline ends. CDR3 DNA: TGTGCCAGCAGTTTGAGGGGGAGAGGAGAAAAACTGTTTTTT. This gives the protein CASSLRGRGEKLFF.

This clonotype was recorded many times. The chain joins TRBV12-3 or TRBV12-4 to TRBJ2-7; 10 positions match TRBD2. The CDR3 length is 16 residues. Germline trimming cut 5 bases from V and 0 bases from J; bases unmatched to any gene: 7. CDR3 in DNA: TGTGCCAGCAGTACGACTAGCGGGCCGAGCTCCTACGAGCAGTACTTC. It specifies CASSTTSGPSSYEQYF.

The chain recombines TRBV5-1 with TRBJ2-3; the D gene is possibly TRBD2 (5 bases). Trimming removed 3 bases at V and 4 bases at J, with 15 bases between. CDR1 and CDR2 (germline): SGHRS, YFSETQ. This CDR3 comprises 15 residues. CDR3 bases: TGCGCCAGCAGCTGGACTGAAGAGGAACCAGATACGCAGTATTTT. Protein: CASSWTEEEPDTQYF.